This T cell receptor (beta chain) derives from a study of blood T cell repertoires in COVID-19. Study at large: Spain, Italy and the United States supplied samples that represented acute and convalescent COVID-19. PBMCs, B-cell-depleted T cells, or T cells were the source of the cDNA or gDNA that made up the material.

As handled by the study authors: Quantification of nucleated cells was approximated via reference gene primer amplification. Sequencing used immunoSEQ multiplex PCR; TCRdb keeps in-frame clones, though not all of them. The D gene and trimming were derived from the DNA, and the V and J assignments and clone size from that table. The sample yields roughly 120,000 clones, over 75% seen once. The CDR3 is made up of 16 amino acids. Germline V lookup: CDR1 SGHTA, CDR2 FQGTGA. V shed 4 bases and J 6 bases; nucleotides not matched to a gene: 8. The chain carries TRBV7-3 and TRBJ1-6, with 8 nucleotides matching TRBD1. What was sequenced was peripheral blood. The clonotype was recovered from a man older than 75 with acute or convalescent COVID-19. The chain's CDR3 is CASSSLGTGSNSPLHF. The CDR3 nucleotides are TGTGCCAGCAGCTCCCTAGGGACAGGATCTAATTCACCCCTCCACTTT.